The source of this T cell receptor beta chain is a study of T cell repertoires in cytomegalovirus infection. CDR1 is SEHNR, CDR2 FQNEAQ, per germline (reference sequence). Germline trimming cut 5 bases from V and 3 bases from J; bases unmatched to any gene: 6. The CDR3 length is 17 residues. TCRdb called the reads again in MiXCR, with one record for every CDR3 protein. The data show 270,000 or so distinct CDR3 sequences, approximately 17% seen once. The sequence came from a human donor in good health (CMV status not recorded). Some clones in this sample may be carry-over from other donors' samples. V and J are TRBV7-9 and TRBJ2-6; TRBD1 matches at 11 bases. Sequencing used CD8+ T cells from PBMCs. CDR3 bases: TGTGCCAGCAGCCCTGGGACAGGGGGTTATGGGGCCAACGTCCTGACTTTC. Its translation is CASSPGTGGYGANVLTF.